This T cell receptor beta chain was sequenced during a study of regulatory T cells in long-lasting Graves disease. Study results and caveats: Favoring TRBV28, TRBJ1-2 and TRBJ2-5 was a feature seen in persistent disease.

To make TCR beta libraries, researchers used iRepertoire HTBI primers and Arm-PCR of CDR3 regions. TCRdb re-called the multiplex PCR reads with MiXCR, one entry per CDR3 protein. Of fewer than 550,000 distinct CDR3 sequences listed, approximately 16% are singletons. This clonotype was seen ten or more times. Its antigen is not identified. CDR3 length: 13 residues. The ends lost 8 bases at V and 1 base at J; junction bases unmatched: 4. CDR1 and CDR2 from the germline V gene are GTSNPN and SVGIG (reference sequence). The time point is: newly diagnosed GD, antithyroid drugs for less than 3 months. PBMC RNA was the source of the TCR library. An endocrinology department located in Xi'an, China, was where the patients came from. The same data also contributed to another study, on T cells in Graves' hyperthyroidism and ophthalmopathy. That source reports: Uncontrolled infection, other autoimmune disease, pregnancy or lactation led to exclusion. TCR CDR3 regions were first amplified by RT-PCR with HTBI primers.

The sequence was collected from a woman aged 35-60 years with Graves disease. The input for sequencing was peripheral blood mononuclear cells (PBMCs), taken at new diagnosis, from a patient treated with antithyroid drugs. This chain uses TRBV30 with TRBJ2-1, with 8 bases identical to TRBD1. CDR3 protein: CARTGPSYNEQFF. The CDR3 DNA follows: TGTGCCCGGACAGGGCCTTCCTACAATGAGCAGTTCTTC.